This T cell receptor (beta chain) was identified during a study of cytomegalovirus exposure and HLA in healthy donors. With regard to this clone: The antigen is unknown.

PCR was performed using 60 Vbeta and 13 Jbeta primers. Sequencing used immunoSEQ multiplex PCR; TCRdb keeps in-frame clones, though not all of them. Found here are approximately 58,000 clones; the top ten clones hold 9.5% to 15%. Points from the study as a whole: In a later analysis, TCR beta V- and J-gene trimming showed a link to a missense DCLRE1C variant. Researchers catalogued around 150 TCR beta chains as cytomegalovirus-associated. There were some V segments, including TRBV6-2 and TRBV6-3, excluded as indistinguishable.

The germline CDR1 and CDR2 sequences are LNHDA and SQIVND (reference sequence). CDR3 length: 14 amino acids. The V gene lost 8 bases and the J gene lost 0 bases, with 11 bases spanning the gap. The rearrangement joins TRBV19 to TRBJ1-5; tentatively, D is TRBD1 (5 bases). This clonotype originated in a man younger than 35 in good health and CMV-seropositive. The sequenced sample was PBMCs. This CDR3 is CASYGHNSNQPQHF. In DNA form, the CDR3 reads TGTGCCAGTTACGGACACAATAGCAATCAGCCCCAGCATTTT.